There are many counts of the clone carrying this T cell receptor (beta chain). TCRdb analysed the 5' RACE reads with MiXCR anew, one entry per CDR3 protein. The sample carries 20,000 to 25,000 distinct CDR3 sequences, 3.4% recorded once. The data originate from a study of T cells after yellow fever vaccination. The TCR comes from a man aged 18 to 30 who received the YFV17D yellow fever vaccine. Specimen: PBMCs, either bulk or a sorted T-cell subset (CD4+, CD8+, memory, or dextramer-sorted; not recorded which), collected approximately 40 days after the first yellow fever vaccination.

CDR3 in DNA: TGTGCCAGCAGCCATCCCCCTTATGAGCAGTTCTTC. Protein sequence: CASSHPPYEQFF. This chain uses TRBV6-5 with TRBJ2-1; D gene ambiguous. The CDR3 spans 12 residues. V lost 6 bases and J 8 bases, leaving 11 bases between the germline ends. Germline CDR1 and CDR2: MNHEY and SVGAGI.